One sample yielded the 4 T cell receptor beta chains listed below, sequenced in a study of cytomegalovirus exposure and HLA in healthy donors. The PCR ran on 60 Vbeta and 13 Jbeta primers. Sequencing used immunoSEQ multiplex PCR; TCRdb keeps in-frame clones, though not all of them. The top ten clones hold about 3% of a sample with fewer than 60,000 clones, 82% of them seen once. The sequencing input was PBMCs. These receptors came from a man between 50 and 59 years old in good health and CMV-seronegative.

This rearrangement joins TRBV6-1 to TRBJ1-1, with 7 bases identical to TRBD1. The germline CDR1 and CDR2 sequences are MNHNS and SASEGT. The CDR3 sequence is 15 residues long. The J segment lost 3 bases and the V segment lost 6 bases, leaving 10 bases of the junction unmatched. The CDR3 is CASSTLQGSDTEAFF. In DNA, the CDR3 is TGTGCCAGCAGCACCCTACAGGGGTCGGACACTGAAGCTTTCTTT.

The V call is TRBV2, the J call TRBJ2-7; 10 bases agree with TRBD1. V was clipped by 8 bases and J by 5 bases; unmatched bases: 9. The CDR3 is 14 amino acids. Germline loops: CDR1 SNHLY, CDR2 FYNNEI. This CDR3 reads CASGRGQGVNEQYF. In nucleotides, the CDR3 is TGTGCCAGCGGGCGAGGACAGGGGGTTAACGAGCAGTACTTC.

The chain combines TRBV18 with TRBJ1-4, with 7 bases lining up with TRBD1. Germline-derived CDR1 and CDR2 are KGHSH and LQKENI. The CDR3 runs to 14 residues. After removal of 3 bases from V and 7 bases from J, the junction contained 5 bases not matched to a gene. For the CDR3, the DNA is TGTGCCAGCTCACCGGACAGGCTCATTGAAAAACTGTTTTTT. It translates to CASSPDRLIEKLFF.

The rearrangement links TRBV9 to TRBJ1-1; 8 bases are shared with TRBD1. The CDR3 has 16 amino acids. The germline CDR1 and CDR2 sequences are SGDLS and YYNGEE. The ends lost 3 bases at V and 5 bases at J; junction bases unmatched: 12. The CDR3 sequence is CASSGGQGARDTEAFF. The CDR3 DNA sequence: TGTGCCAGCAGCGGGGGGCAGGGGGCTCGGGATACTGAAGCTTTCTTT.